These 16 T cell receptor beta chains share one sample of origin, sequenced in a study of T cell responses to AZD1222 COVID-19 vaccine. Produced via immunoSEQ multiplex PCR; TCRdb's table is partial and in-frame only. The sample holds tens of thousands of clones, approximately 80% seen once. Sequenced material: peripheral blood, taken on day 0 of AZD1222 vaccination. These receptors came from an adult in good health.

The V call is TRBV14, the J call TRBJ1-5; TRBD1 matches at 7 bases. V lost 4 bases to trimming and J lost 0 bases; unmatched junction nucleotides: 15. There are 19 residues in the CDR3. CDR1 and CDR2 from the germline V gene are SGHDN and FVKESK. CDR3 residues: CASSPDGTANNYSNQPQHF. Written as DNA, the CDR3 is TGTGCCAGCAGCCCGGACGGGACAGCAAATAATTATAGCAATCAGCCCCAGCATTTT. The complete variable domain, with remaining parts taken from reference TRBV14 and TRBJ1-5, reads EAGVTQFPSHSVIEKGQTVTLRCDPISGHDNLYWYRRVMGKEIKFLLHFVKESKQDESGMPNNRFLAERTGGTYSTLKVQPAELEDSGVYFCASSPDGTANNYSNQPQHFGDGTRLSIL.

J is TRBJ1-5 and V is TRBV15, with TRBD1 matching over 7 bases. The V and J ends lost 7 bases and 4 bases, in that order; junction bases with no gene match: 10. There are 15 residues in the CDR3. Germline V gene data show CDR1 as LNHNV and CDR2 as YYDKDF (reference sequence). The CDR3 bases are TGTGCCACCACAAGATATGGGACAGCTAATCAGCCCCAGCATTTT. Translated: CATTRYGTANQPQHF.

This CDR3 is CASSRLIAGAGADTQYF. The CDR3 DNA reads TGTGCCAGCAGCCGCCTGATAGCGGGAGCGGGGGCAGATACGCAGTATTTT. This chain connects TRBV2 to TRBJ2-3; 9 nucleotides align to TRBD2. The germline CDR1 and CDR2 sequences are SNHLY and FYNNEI. The V segment lost 6 bases and the J segment 4 bases; nucleotides outside the gene matches: 14. This CDR3 contains 17 residues.

This clone appeared once. J is TRBJ2-3 and V is TRBV2; 10 positions agree with TRBD1. The CDR3 is made up of 14 amino acids. After removal of 4 bases from V and 9 bases from J, the junction contained 7 bases not matched to a gene. Germline V gene lookup returns CDR1 SNHLY and CDR2 FYNNEI. CDR3 nucleotides: TGTGCCAGCAGTGCGGGGACAGGGGTTCGCACGCAGTATTTT. The encoded protein is CASSAGTGVRTQYF.

This rearrangement joins TRBV6-4 to TRBJ2-7; D might be TRBD1 (6 bases). Trimming left V 0 bases short and J 6 bases short, with 12 bases between. CDR3 length: 14 residues. Germline CDR1 MRHNA, CDR2 SNTAGT. CDR3 amino acids: CASSDSNLGGEQYF. The CDR3 region has the DNA TGTGCCAGCAGTGACTCAAATCTAGGGGGCGAGCAGTACTTC.

The chain recombines TRBV3-1 (or the pseudogene TRBV3-2) with TRBJ2-5; D gene uncertain. Between the trimmed V and J ends, which lost 1 base and 5 bases, there was a span of 5 bases. Germline loops: CDR1 LGHDT, CDR2 YNNKEL (reference sequence). This CDR3 region has 12 residues. CDR3 sequence reads: CASSQVPETQYF. The CDR3 DNA sequence: TGTGCCAGCAGCCAAGTCCCTGAGACCCAGTACTTC.

The genes are TRBV5-4 and TRBJ2-3, with 12 bases that match TRBD2. The CDR3 is 17 amino acids. The trim removed 1 base at V and 6 bases at J, leaving 9 bases unmatched. Germline assignment: CDR1 SGHNT and CDR2 YYREEE (reference sequence). In DNA, the CDR3 is TGTGCCAGCAGCTTGAAGGCTAGCGGGGGGGCAAGGGATACGCAGTATTTT. It specifies CASSLKASGGARDTQYF.

V gene TRBV28 combines with J gene TRBJ2-7; weak D call: TRBD2 (6 bases). This CDR3 has 10 amino acids. Germline values: CDR1 MDHEN, CDR2 SYDVKM. Between the trimmed V and J ends, which lost 5 bases and 7 bases, there was a span of 6 bases. The CDR3 nucleotides read TGTGCCAGCAGTCGGGGGGAGCAGTACTTC. It translates to CASSRGEQYF. Combining the CDR3 with reference TRBV28 and TRBJ2-7 gives the whole variable domain DVKVTQSSRYLVKRTGEKVFLECVQDMDHENMFWYRQDPGLGLRLIYFSYDVKMKEKGDIPEGYSVSREKKERFSLILESASTNQTSMYLCASSRGEQYFGPGTRLTVT.

The rearrangement links TRBV5-5 to TRBJ1-4, with TRBD1 identical over 8 bases. Germline assignment: CDR1 SGHKS and CDR2 YYEKEE (reference sequence). The CDR3 runs 19 residues. J lost 0 bases, V lost 0 bases, and 10 bases had no gene match. CDR3 protein: CASSLGPDRGAPTNEKLFF. The CDR3, as DNA: TGTGCCAGCAGCTTGGGGCCTGACAGGGGAGCCCCAACTAATGAAAAACTGTTTTTT.

The rearrangement uses TRBV27 and TRBJ2-3, with D maybe TRBD1 (6 bases). CDR3 size: 13 residues. Trimming removed 2 bases at V and 6 bases at J, with 9 bases between. The germline V gene encodes CDR1 MNHEY and CDR2 SMNVEV (reference sequence). CDR3 residues: CASSLGGSDTQYF. CDR3 coding DNA: TGTGCCAGCAGTTTAGGGGGCTCGGATACGCAGTATTTT.

The chain combines TRBV18 with TRBJ2-1; 10 bases fit TRBD2. CDR1 and CDR2 from the germline V gene are KGHSH and LQKENI. There are 15 residues in the CDR3. After removal of 3 bases from V and 5 bases from J, the junction contained 4 bases not matched to a gene. The CDR3 loop is CASSPPGLANNEQFF. The CDR3 DNA is TGTGCCAGCTCACCCCCGGGACTAGCGAACAATGAGCAGTTCTTC.

The V gene is TRBV28, the J gene TRBJ2-1, with D possibly being TRBD1 (5 bases). CDR1 is MDHEN and CDR2 is SYDVKM in the germline V gene. V shed 7 bases and J shed 6 bases, with 19 bases lying between them. This CDR3 has 15 amino acids. The CDR3 reads CASTPGAVMANEQFF. The CDR3, as DNA: TGTGCCAGCACCCCTGGGGCGGTTATGGCCAATGAGCAGTTCTTC.

CDR3 sequence reads: CASSLANAGGPVEQFF. In DNA form, the CDR3 reads TGTGCCAGCAGCTTAGCTAATGCGGGAGGCCCGGTAGAGCAGTTCTTC. V gene TRBV11-2 combines with J gene TRBJ2-1; 8 nucleotides match TRBD2. Losses at the gene ends were 1 base for V and 10 bases for J; bases not matched to a gene: 12. This CDR3 has 16 residues. Germline CDR1 reads SGHAT; CDR2 reads FQNNGV.

This clone was seen once. This chain uses TRBV5-4 with TRBJ2-5; 11 bases match TRBD2. CDR1 and CDR2 (germline): SGHNT, YYREEE (reference sequence). The CDR3 is made up of 15 amino acids. J was trimmed by 3 bases and V by 5 bases; bases with no gene match: 6. DNA of the CDR3: TGTGCCAGCAGACCCGGGACTAGCGGTAAAGAGACCCAGTACTTC. As protein: CASRPGTSGKETQYF.

The chain employs TRBV4-1 and TRBJ2-1; TRBD2 matches 9 bases. The CDR3 runs to 18 residues. Germline V gives CDR1 MGHRA, CDR2 YSYEKL. Trimming took 8 bases from V and 5 from J; bases not matched to a gene: 19. The CDR3 DNA sequence: TGCGCCAGCTGCCGACGTAGCGGCGGGGGGGCAGTCGACAATGAGCAGTTCTTC. Residues: CASCRRSGGGAVDNEQFF.

CDR3 region: CASSTRQTGAYEQYF. CDR3 sequence (DNA): TGTGCCAGCTCAACTCGGCAGACAGGGGCCTACGAGCAGTACTTC. This chain links TRBV18 with TRBJ2-7, with 8 bases aligning to TRBD1. The V segment lost 5 bases and the J segment 2 bases; nucleotides outside the gene matches: 8. The CDR3 is 15 amino acids. Germline assignment: CDR1 KGHSH and CDR2 LQKENI.